These T cell receptor beta chains were read from a single sample in a study of blood T cell repertoires in COVID-19. Data came from immunoSEQ multiplex PCR; TCRdb stores just in-frame clones and leaves some out. In the table there are about 90,000 clones, about 85% of which are singletons. The sequencing input was peripheral blood. The receptors shown here come from a male donor with acute or convalescent COVID-19. CDR3s leave out the opening cysteine and the closing phenylalanine or tryptophan. The size entry is marked missing in some rows and otherwise reads once, few, many or a size class.

J gene,V gene,clone size,CDR3 protein
TRBJ1-3,TRBV4-1,-,ASSQVRRVQNTIY
TRBJ2-3,TRBV5-1,-,ASSLTGQDVDTQY
TRBJ2-7,TRBV5-1,-,ASSSGQGGQSYEQY
TRBJ2-5,TRBV6-1,once,ASSAELLSGEGETQY
TRBJ1-5,TRBV7-2,-,ASSLAYSNQPQH
TRBJ1-6,TRBV30,once,AWSGTWGSPLH
TRBJ1-2,TRBV19,-,ASSISIDYPGYT
TRBJ2-1,TRBV28,-,ASSLQGGPYNEQF
TRBJ1-2,TRBV28,-,ASVTAAQYGYT
TRBJ2-7,TRBV9,once,ASSVGARDPWDSYEQY
TRBJ2-5,TRBV29-1,-,SGEAGTGETQY
TRBJ2-7,TRBV6-1,-,ASSEAGTGSYEQY
TRBJ1-2,TRBV25-1,-,ASSGGTEAYGYT
TRBJ1-1,TRBV10-3,-,AIRTGPQNTEAF
TRBJ1-6,TRBV9,-,ASSGRTGWNSPLH
TRBJ2-1,TRBV19,-,ASSIAGQGDNEQF
TRBJ1-2,TRBV5-4,-,ASSPGSGGYGYT
TRBJ1-1,TRBV7-9,-,ASSLAGGLRNTEAF
TRBJ1-5,TRBV12-3/TRBV12-4,once,ASRTGVGQPQH
TRBJ2-7,TRBV5-8,-,ASSFNHPGEQY
TRBJ1-2,TRBV6-4,-,ASSAGDYGYT
TRBJ2-2,TRBV3-1/TRBV3-2,-,ASRPLAGGNGELF
TRBJ2-3,TRBV7-2,-,ASSLRSRGTQY
TRBJ1-5,TRBV5-8,-,ASSPWGGTGTQPQH
TRBJ2-1,TRBV5-1,-,ASSSAGVTGWNEQF
TRBJ2-7,TRBV20-1,-,SASRSGGPEQY
TRBJ2-4,TRBV15,-,ATGKTGSEGIQY
TRBJ1-5,TRBV19,-,ASSTTGGFPPQH
TRBJ1-5,TRBV4-1,-,ASSQGQGGSQPQH
TRBJ1-5,TRBV19,few,ASSPQGPDSRN
TRBJ2-5,TRBV6-5,-,ASTITGQETQY
TRBJ2-1,TRBV6-4,once,ASSEGQFAYNEQF
TRBJ1-6,TRBV20-1,-,SAQGNSPLH
TRBJ2-7,TRBV12-3/TRBV12-4,-,ASSPQQGQEQY
TRBJ2-7,TRBV5-1,-,ASSSGQGFHEQY
TRBJ1-4,TRBV27,-,TSSFLGGEKLF